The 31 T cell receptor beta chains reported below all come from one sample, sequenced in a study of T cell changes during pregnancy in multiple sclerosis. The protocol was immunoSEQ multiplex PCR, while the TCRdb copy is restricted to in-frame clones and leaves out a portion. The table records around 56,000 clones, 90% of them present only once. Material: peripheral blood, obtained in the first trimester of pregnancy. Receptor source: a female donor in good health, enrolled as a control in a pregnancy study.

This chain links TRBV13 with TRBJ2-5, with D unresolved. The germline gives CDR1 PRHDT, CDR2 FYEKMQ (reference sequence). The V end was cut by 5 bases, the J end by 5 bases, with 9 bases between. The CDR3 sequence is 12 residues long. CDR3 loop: CASSGEDETQYF. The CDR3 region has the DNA TGTGCCAGCAGCGGAGAGGATGAGACCCAGTACTTC.

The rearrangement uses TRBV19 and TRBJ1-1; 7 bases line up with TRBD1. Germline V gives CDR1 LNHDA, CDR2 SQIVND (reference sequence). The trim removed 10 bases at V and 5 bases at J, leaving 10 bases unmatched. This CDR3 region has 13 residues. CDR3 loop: CATTSTGLTEAFF. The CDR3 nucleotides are TGTGCCACGACCTCGACAGGGTTAACTGAAGCTTTCTTT. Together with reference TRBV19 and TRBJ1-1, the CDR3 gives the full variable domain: DGGITQSPKYLFRKEGQNVTLSCEQNLNHDAMYWYRQDPGQGLRLIYYSQIVNDFQKGDIAEGYSVSREKKESFPLTVTSAQKNPTAFYLCATTSTGLTEAFFGQGTRLTVV.

The CDR3 bases are TGTGCCACCGGGACAGGGCCCTACGAGCAGTACTTC. Protein: CATGTGPYEQYF. The rearrangement uses TRBV19 and TRBJ2-7, with 9 nucleotides matching TRBD1. Germline V gene data show CDR1 as LNHDA and CDR2 as SQIVND (reference sequence). The CDR3 loop spans 12 amino acids. The V gene end was trimmed by 10 bases and the J gene end by 2 bases; junction bases not matched to a gene: 3.

The CDR3 DNA follows: TGCGCCAGCAGCCAAGATCCGGGACTACCCAGCACAGATACGCAGTATTTT. Residues: CASSQDPGLPSTDTQYF. The chain uses TRBV4-1 and TRBJ2-3; 7 bases align to TRBD2. Germline CDR1 reads MGHRA; CDR2 reads YSYEKL. The ends lost 0 bases at V and 0 bases at J; junction bases unmatched: 6. The CDR3 sequence is 17 residues long.

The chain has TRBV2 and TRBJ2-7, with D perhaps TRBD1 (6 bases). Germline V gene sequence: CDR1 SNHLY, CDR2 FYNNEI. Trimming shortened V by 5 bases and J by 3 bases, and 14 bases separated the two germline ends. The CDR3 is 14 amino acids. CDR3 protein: CASSTGTLNYEQYF. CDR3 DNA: TGTGCCAGCAGTACCGGGACATTAAACTACGAGCAGTACTTC. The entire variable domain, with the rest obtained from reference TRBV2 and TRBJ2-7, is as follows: EPEVTQTPSHQVTQMGQEVILRCVPISNHLYFYWYRQILGQKVEFLVSFYNNEISEKSEIFDDQFSVERPDGSNFTLKIRSTKLEDSAMYFCASSTGTLNYEQYFGPGTRLTVT.

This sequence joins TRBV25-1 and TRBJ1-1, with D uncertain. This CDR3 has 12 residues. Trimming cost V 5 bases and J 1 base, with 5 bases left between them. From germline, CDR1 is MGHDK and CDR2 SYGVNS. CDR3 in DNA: TGTGCCAGCAGTAGCCAGAACACTGAAGCTTTCTTT. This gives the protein CASSSQNTEAFF.

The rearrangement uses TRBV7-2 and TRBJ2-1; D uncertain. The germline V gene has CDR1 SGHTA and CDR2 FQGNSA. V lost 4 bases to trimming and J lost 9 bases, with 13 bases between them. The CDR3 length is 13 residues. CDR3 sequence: CASSSASRAEQFF. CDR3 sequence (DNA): TGTGCCAGCAGCTCCGCCTCGAGAGCTGAGCAGTTCTTC.

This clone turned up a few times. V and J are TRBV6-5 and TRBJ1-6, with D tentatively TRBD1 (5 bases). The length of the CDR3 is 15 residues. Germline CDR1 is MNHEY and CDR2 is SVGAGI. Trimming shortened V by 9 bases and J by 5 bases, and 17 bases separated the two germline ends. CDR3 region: CASTGGVEHNSPLHF. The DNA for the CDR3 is TGTGCCAGTACGGGGGGGGTGGAACATAATTCACCCCTCCACTTT.

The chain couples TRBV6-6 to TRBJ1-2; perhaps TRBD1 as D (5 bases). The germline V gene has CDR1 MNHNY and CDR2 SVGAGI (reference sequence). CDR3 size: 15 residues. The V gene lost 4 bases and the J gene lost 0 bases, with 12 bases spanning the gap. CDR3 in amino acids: CASSSAGGTNYGYTF. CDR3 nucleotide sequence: TGTGCCAGCAGTTCCGCGGGGGGAACTAACTATGGCTACACCTTC.

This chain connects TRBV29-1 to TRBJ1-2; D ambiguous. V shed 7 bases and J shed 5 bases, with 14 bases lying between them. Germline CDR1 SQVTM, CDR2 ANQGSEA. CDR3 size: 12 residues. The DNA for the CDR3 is TGCAGCGCCTCCCCTTTTAGTTATGGCTACACCTTC. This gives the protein CSASPFSYGYTF.

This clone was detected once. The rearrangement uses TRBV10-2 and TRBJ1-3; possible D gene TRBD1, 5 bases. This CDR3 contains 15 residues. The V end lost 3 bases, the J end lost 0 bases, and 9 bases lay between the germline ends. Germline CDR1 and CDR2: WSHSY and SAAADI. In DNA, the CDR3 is TGCGCCAGCAGTGATCAGGGAACCTCTGGAAACACCATATATTTT. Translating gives CASSDQGTSGNTIYF.

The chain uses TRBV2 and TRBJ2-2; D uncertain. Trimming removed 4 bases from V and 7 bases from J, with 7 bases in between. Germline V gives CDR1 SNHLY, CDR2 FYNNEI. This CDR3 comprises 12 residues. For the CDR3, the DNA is TGTGCCAGCAGTGTGTCCAGCGGGGAGCTGTTTTTT. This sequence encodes CASSVSSGELFF.

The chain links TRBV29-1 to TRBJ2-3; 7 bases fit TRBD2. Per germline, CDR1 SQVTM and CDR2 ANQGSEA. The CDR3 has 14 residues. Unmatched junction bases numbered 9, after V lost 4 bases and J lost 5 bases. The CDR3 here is CSVGTGGPGDTQYF. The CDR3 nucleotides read TGCAGCGTTGGAACGGGAGGTCCGGGAGATACGCAGTATTTT.

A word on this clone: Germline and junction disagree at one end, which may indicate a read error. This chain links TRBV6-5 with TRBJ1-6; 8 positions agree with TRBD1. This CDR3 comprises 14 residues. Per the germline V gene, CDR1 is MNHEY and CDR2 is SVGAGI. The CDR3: CTSRPTGESSPLHF. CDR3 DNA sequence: TGTACCAGCAGACCGACAGGGGAGAGTTCACCCCTCCACTTT.

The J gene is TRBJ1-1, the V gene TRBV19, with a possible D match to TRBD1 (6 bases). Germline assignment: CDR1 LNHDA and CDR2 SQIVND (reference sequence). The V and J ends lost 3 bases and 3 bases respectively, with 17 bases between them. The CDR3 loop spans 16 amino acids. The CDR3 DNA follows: TGTGCCAGTAGTATGACGGAGTACAGGGAGTACACTGAAGCTTTCTTT. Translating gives CASSMTEYREYTEAFF.

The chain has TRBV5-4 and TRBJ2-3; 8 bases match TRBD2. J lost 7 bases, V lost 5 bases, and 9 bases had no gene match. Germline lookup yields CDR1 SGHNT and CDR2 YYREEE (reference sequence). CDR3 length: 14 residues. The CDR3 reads CASRTGTSTHTQYF. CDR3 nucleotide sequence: TGTGCCAGCAGAACCGGGACTAGTACCCATACGCAGTATTTT.

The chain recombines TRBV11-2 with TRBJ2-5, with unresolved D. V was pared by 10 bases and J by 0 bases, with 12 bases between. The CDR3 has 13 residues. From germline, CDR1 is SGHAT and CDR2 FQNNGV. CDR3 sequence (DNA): TGTGCCACCTCCTCGAGCTACCAAGAGACCCAGTACTTC. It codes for CATSSSYQETQYF.

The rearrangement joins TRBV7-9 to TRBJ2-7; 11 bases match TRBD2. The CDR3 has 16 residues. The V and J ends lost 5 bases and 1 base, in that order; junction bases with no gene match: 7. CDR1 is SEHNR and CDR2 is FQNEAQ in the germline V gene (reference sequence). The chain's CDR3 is CASSPSSGGSSYEQYF. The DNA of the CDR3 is TGTGCCAGCAGCCCCTCTAGCGGGGGGTCATCCTACGAGCAGTACTTC.

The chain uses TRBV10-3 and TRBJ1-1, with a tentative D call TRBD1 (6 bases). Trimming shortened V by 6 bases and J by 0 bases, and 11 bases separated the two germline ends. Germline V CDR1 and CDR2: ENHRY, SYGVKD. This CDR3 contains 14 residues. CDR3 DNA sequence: TGTGCCATCAGGGACAGCCATCTGAACACTGAAGCTTTCTTT. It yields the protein CAIRDSHLNTEAFF.

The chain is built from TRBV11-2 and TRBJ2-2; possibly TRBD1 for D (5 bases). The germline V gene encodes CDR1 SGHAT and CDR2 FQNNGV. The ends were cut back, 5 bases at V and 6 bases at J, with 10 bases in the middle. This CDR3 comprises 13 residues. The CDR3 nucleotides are TGTGCCAGCAGCCCTAGGGGCTCCGGGGAGCTGTTTTTT. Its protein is CASSPRGSGELFF.

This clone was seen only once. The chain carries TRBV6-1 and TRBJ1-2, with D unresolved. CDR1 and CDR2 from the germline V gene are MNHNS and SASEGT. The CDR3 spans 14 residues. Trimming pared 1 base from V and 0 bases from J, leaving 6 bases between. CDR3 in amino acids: CASSEVSPNYGYTF. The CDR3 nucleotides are TGTGCCAGCAGTGAAGTCAGTCCTAACTATGGCTACACCTTC.

Here the CDR3 reads CATMTTRPYEQYF. Here the CDR3 DNA reads TGTGCCACCATGACAACCCGGCCGTACGAGCAGTACTTC. This rearrangement joins TRBV6-6 to TRBJ2-7; D call uncertain. The CDR3 length is 13 residues. Germline CDR1 MNHNY, CDR2 SVGAGI (reference sequence). Trimming took 10 bases from V and 4 from J, leaving 17 bases between them.

The CDR3 region is CASTGQGENSPLHF. DNA of the CDR3: TGTGCCAGTACCGGACAGGGAGAAAATTCACCCCTCCACTTT. V usage is TRBV19 and J usage is TRBJ1-6; 8 nucleotides line up with TRBD1. The CDR3 consists of 14 residues. V shed 7 bases and J 7 bases; nucleotides not matched to a gene: 6. The germline V gene encodes CDR1 LNHDA and CDR2 SQIVND (reference sequence). The entire variable domain, with the rest obtained from reference TRBV19 and TRBJ1-6, is as follows: DGGITQSPKYLFRKEGQNVTLSCEQNLNHDAMYWYRQDPGQGLRLIYYSQIVNDFQKGDIAEGYSVSREKKESFPLTVTSAQKNPTAFYLCASTGQGENSPLHFGNGTRLTVT.

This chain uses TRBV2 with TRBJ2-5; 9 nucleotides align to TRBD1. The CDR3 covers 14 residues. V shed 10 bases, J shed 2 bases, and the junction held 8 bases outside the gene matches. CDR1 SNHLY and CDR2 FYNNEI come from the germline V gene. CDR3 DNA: TGTGCCACTTCGAGAGACAGGGGGCAAGAGACCCAGTACTTC. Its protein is CATSRDRGQETQYF.

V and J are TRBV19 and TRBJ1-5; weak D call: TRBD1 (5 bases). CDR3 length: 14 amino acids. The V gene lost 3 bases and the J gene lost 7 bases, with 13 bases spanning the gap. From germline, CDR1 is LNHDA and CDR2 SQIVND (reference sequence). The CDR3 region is CASSISAGDQPQHF. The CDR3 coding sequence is TGTGCCAGTAGTATTTCGGCGGGGGACCAGCCCCAGCATTTT. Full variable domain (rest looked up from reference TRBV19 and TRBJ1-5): DGGITQSPKYLFRKEGQNVTLSCEQNLNHDAMYWYRQDPGQGLRLIYYSQIVNDFQKGDIAEGYSVSREKKESFPLTVTSAQKNPTAFYLCASSISAGDQPQHFGDGTRLSIL.

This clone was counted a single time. In nucleotides, the CDR3 is TGTGCCAGCTCACGGACTAGCGGGACCGGGGAGCTGTTTTTT. It is translated as CASSRTSGTGELFF. J is TRBJ2-2 and V is TRBV18; 11 positions agree with TRBD2. This CDR3 has 14 residues. V shed 4 bases, J shed 5 bases, and the junction held 0 bases outside the gene matches. Germline V lookup: CDR1 KGHSH, CDR2 LQKENI.

The CDR3 region has the DNA TGTGCCAGCGGGACAGGGTTCACAGATACGCAGTATTTT. It specifies CASGTGFTDTQYF. The chain uses TRBV28 and TRBJ2-3, with 9 bases that match TRBD1. Germline lookup yields CDR1 MDHEN and CDR2 SYDVKM. The J segment lost 2 bases and the V segment lost 8 bases, leaving 2 bases of the junction unmatched. The CDR3 runs 13 residues.

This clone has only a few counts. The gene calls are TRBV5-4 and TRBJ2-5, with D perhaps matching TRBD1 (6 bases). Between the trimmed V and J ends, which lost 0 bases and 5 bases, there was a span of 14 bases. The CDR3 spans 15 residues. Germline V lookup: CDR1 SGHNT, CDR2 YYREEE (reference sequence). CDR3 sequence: CASSLEPRGGETQYF. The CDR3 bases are TGTGCCAGCAGCTTGGAACCCAGGGGCGGGGAGACCCAGTACTTC.

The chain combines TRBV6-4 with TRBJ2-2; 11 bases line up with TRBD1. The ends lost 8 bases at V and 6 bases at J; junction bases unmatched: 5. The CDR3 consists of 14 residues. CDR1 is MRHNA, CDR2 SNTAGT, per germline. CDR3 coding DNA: TGTGCCAGCCGGACAGGGGGCATTTCCGGGGAGCTGTTTTTT. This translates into CASRTGGISGELFF.

CDR3 region: CASSFTDNEQFF. The DNA for the CDR3 is TGTGCCAGCAGCTTTACGGACAATGAGCAGTTCTTC. The V gene is TRBV11-2, the J gene TRBJ2-1; no definite D call. Germline values: CDR1 SGHAT, CDR2 FQNNGV. Trimming cost V 3 bases and J 5 bases, with 5 bases left between them. This CDR3 comprises 12 residues.

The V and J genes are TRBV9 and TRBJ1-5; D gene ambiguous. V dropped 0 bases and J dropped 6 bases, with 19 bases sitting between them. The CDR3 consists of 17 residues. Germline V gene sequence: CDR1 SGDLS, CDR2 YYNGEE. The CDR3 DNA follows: TGTGCCAGCAGCGTAGATAGCCGAGGAGGGAAGGGTCAGCCCCAGCATTTT. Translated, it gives CASSVDSRGGKGQPQHF.